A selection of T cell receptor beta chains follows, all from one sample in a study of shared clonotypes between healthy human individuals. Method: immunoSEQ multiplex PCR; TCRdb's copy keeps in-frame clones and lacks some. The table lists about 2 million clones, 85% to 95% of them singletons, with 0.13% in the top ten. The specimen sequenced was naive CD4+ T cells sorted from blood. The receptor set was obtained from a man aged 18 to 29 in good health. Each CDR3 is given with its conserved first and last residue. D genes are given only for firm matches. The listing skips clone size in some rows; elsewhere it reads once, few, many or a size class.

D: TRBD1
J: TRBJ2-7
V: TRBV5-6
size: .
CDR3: CASSWTGKLYEQYF
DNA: TGTGCCAGCAGCTGGACAGGGAAGCTGTACGAGCAGTACTTC

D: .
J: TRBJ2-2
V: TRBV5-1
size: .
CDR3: CALAGGELFF
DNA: TGCGCATTGGCCGGCGGGGAGCTGTTTTTT

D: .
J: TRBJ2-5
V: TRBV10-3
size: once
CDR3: CAIAASRETQYF
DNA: TGTGCCATCGCAGCCAGCAGGGAGACCCAGTACTTC

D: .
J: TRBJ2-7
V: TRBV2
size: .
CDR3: CASTRGGEQYF
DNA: TGTGCCAGCACCCGGGGTGGCGAGCAGTACTTC

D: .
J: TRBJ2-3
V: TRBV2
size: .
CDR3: CASSEARISRDTQYF
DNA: TGTGCCAGCAGTGAAGCGCGTATTAGTCGAGATACGCAGTATTTT

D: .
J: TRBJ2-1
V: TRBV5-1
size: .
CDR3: CASSLPSAYNEQFF
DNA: TGCGCCAGCAGCTTGCCTAGCGCCTACAATGAGCAGTTCTTC

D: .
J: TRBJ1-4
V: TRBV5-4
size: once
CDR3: CASSSYRTTTNEKLFF
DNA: TGTGCCAGCAGCTCCTATCGGACAACAACTAATGAAAAACTGTTTTTT

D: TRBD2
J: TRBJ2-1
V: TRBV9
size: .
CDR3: CASSVEAGGPNEQFF
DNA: TGTGCCAGCAGCGTGGAAGCGGGAGGGCCGAATGAGCAGTTCTTC

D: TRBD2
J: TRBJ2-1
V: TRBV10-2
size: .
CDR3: CASSSGLAGDNEQFF
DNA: TGCGCCAGCAGCTCGGGACTAGCGGGAGACAATGAGCAGTTCTTC

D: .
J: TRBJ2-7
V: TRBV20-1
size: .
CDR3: CSALNYEQYF
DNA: TGCAGTGCTCTTAACTACGAGCAGTACTTC

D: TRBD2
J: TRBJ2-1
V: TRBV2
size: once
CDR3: CASSVGLAFSEQFF
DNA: TGTGCCAGCAGTGTGGGACTAGCCTTTAGTGAGCAGTTCTTC

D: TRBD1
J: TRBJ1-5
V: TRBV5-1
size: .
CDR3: CASSLGQGGNQPQHF
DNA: TGCGCCAGCAGCTTGGGACAGGGAGGAAATCAGCCCCAGCATTTT

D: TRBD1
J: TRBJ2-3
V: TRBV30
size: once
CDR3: CAWSAGTGVTDTQYF
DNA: TGTGCCTGGAGTGCGGGGACAGGAGTCACAGATACGCAGTATTTT

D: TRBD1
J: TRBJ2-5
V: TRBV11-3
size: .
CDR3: CASSLGQGKMEETQYF
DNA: TGTGCCAGCAGCTTGGGACAGGGGAAAATGGAGGAGACCCAGTACTTC

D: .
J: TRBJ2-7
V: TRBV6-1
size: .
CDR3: CASIEWGFSYEQYF
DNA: TGTGCCAGCATCGAATGGGGTTTTTCCTACGAGCAGTACTTC

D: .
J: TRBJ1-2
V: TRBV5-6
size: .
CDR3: CASSRDTANYGYTF
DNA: TGTGCCAGCAGCCGGGACACCGCTAACTATGGCTACACCTTC

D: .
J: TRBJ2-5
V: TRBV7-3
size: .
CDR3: CASSLTGDQETQYF
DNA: TGTGCCAGCAGCTTAACAGGGGACCAAGAGACCCAGTACTTC

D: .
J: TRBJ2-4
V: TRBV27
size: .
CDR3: CASSSQGNIQYF
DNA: TGTGCCAGCAGTTCCCAGGGAAACATTCAGTACTTC

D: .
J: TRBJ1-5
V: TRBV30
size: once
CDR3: CAWSHNSNQPQHF
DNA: TGTGCCTGGTCCCATAACAGCAATCAGCCCCAGCATTTT

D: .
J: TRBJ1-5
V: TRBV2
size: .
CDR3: CASSEEGFNQPQHF
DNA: TGTGCCAGCAGTGAGGAGGGATTCAATCAGCCCCAGCATTTT

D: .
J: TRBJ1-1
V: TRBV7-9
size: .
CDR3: CASSFTDSNTEAFF
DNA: TGTGCCAGCAGCTTCACGGACTCGAACACTGAAGCTTTCTTT

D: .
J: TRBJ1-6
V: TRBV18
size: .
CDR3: CASSPVQESPLHF
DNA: TGTGCCAGCTCACCCGTCCAGGAGTCACCCCTCCACTTT

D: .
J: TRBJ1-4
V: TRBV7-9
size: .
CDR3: CASSFSGYSNEKLFF
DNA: TGTGCCAGCAGCTTCTCAGGGTATAGTAATGAAAAACTGTTTTTT

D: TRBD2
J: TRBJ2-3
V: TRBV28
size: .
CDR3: CASSWAWTRGTDTQYF
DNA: TGTGCCAGCAGTTGGGCCTGGACTAGAGGGACAGATACGCAGTATTTT

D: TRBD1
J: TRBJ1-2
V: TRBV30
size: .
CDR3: CAWSSDAGGFGYTF
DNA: TGTGCCTGGAGTAGCGACGCAGGGGGCTTTGGCTACACCTTC

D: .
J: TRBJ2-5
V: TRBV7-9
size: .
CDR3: CASSDGSRRVGETQYF
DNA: TGTGCCAGCAGCGATGGAAGCCGGCGCGTAGGAGAGACCCAGTACTTC

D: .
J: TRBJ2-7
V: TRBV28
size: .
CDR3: CASSLEPGSGTYEQYF
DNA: TGTGCCAGCAGTTTAGAACCCGGATCGGGGACCTACGAGCAGTACTTC

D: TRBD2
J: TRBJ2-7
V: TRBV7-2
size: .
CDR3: CASSFPRGGSYEQYF
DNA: TGTGCCAGCAGCTTCCCCCGGGGGGGGTCTTACGAGCAGTACTTC

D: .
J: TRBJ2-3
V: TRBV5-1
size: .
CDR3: CASSLGGITDTQYF
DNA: TGCGCCAGCAGCTTGGGGGGGATCACAGATACGCAGTATTTT

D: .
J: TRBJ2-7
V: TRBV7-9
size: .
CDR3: CASSSSNWYEQYF
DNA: TGTGCCAGCAGCTCGAGTAATTGGTACGAGCAGTACTTC

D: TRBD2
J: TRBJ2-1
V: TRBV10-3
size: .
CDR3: CAISESGGTSDYNEQFF
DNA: TGTGCCATCAGTGAGTCGGGCGGGACTAGCGATTACAATGAGCAGTTCTTC

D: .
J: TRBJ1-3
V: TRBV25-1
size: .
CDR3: CASSDGGPGNTIYF
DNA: TGTGCCAGCAGTGATGGGGGGCCTGGAAACACCATATATTTT

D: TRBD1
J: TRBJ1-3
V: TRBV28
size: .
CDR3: CASRRQGSGNTIYF
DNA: TGTGCCAGCAGGAGACAGGGCTCTGGAAACACCATATATTTT

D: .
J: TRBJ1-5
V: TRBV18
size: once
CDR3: CASSQKEQGNQPQHF
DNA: TGTGCCAGCTCACAAAAGGAACAGGGCAATCAGCCCCAGCATTTT

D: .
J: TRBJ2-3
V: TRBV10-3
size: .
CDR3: CAISPADTQYF
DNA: TGTGCCATCAGCCCAGCAGATACGCAGTATTTT

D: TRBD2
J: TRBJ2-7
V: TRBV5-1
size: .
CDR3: CASSPSPGGGEQYF
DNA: TGCGCCAGCAGCCCGTCCCCCGGCGGGGGCGAGCAGTACTTC

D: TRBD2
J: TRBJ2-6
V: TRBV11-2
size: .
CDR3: CASSLDPLAGDLSGANVLTF
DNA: TGTGCCAGCAGCTTAGACCCACTAGCGGGGGATCTCTCTGGGGCCAACGTCCTGACTTTC

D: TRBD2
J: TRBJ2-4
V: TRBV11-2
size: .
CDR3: CASSLGTSGSYGIQYF
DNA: TGTGCCAGCAGCTTGGGGACTAGCGGGAGCTATGGCATTCAGTACTTC

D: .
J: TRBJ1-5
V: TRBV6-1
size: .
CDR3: CASIGQLSNQPQHF
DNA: TGTGCCAGTATAGGACAGCTTAGCAATCAGCCCCAGCATTTT

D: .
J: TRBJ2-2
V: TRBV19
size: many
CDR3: CASSLGQNTGELFF
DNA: TGTGCCAGTAGTCTAGGACAGAACACCGGGGAGCTGTTTTTT

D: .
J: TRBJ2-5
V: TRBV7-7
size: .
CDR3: CASSYSQLETQYF
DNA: TGTGCTAGCAGCTACTCCCAGTTAGAGACCCAGTACTTC

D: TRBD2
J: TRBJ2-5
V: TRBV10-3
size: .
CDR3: CAISEWLAGTQETQYF
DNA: TGTGCCATCAGTGAGTGGCTAGCGGGGACCCAAGAGACCCAGTACTTC